Here is one T cell receptor beta chain with its context. What it binds is unknown. The protocol was immunoSEQ multiplex PCR, while the TCRdb copy is restricted to in-frame clones and leaves out a portion. This table has more than 300,000 clones, 85% to 90% appearing once. This entry belongs to a study of Ad26.COV2.S vaccination and SARS-CoV-2 variants. Treatment: some 20 received Ad26.COV2.S at low or high dose, single or two shots; 5 received placebo; per-sample allocation not given. Samples were taken on day 63 after the first vaccine or placebo injection. In Boston, an adult donor aged 18-55 years took part. Regarding the study as a whole: Vaccinated and placebo-treated recipients had similar non-spike TCR breadth. Substantial breadth was reportedly displayed by spike-specific CD8+ and CD4+ T cell responses after vaccination.

The source material was peripheral blood, sampled in a trial of Ad26.COV2.S vaccine versus placebo. The sequence derives from a person aged 18-60 years who received the Ad26.COV2.S COVID-19 vaccine or a placebo.

The CDR3 bases are TGTGCCAGCAGCCACGAAGGACAAAACATTCAGTACTTC. Protein sequence: CASSHEGQNIQYF. This chain uses TRBV6-1 with TRBJ2-4, with D unresolved. This CDR3 comprises 13 residues. Trimming removed 6 bases from V and 5 bases from J, with 11 bases in between. Germline CDR1 MNHNS, CDR2 SASEGT.